A single sample gave rise to the 4 T cell receptor beta chains below, sequenced in a study of blood T cells in healthy people across ages. With a J-beta primer mix and a sample-barcoded 5' primer, a second PCR ran about 7 to 12 cycles. TCRdb independently ran MiXCR on the 5' RACE reads; one entry per CDR3 protein. Found here are about a million distinct CDR3 sequences, 51% of them singletons; the top ten hold over 20%. Input material: blood. The receptors derive from a woman aged 55-70 years in good health.

The chain is built from TRBV12-3 or TRBV12-4 and TRBJ1-5; no definite D call. CDR3 length: 13 amino acids. The V end lost 1 base, the J end lost 6 bases, and 7 bases lay between the germline ends. The CDR3 DNA reads as TGTGCCAGCAGTTTAGGGTTTTCTCAGCCCCAGCATTTT. Residues: CASSLGFSQPQHF.

The rearrangement uses TRBV4-1 and TRBJ1-1, with unresolved D. Deletions cut 4 bases from V and 2 bases from J, with 11 bases between. The length of the CDR3 is 14 residues. CDR1 and CDR2 from the germline V gene are MGHRA and YSYEKL. Here the CDR3 reads CASSRAQDNTEAFF. In DNA, the CDR3 is TGCGCCAGCAGCCGTGCGCAGGACAACACTGAAGCTTTCTTT.

This rearrangement joins TRBV5-1 to TRBJ2-5; 15 nucleotides match TRBD2. The V gene end was trimmed by 3 bases and the J gene end by 5 bases; junction bases not matched to a gene: 8. The CDR3 extends over 17 amino acids. Germline V lookup: CDR1 SGHRS, CDR2 YFSETQ. DNA of the CDR3: TGCGCCAGCAGCTCCGGACTAGCGGGAGGGTCGTGGGAGACCCAGTACTTC. Protein product: CASSSGLAGGSWETQYF.

This clonotype has a handful of counts. This clone may be a read error of a much larger clone one base away. The gene calls are TRBV20-1 and TRBJ2-1; possible D gene TRBD2, 5 bases. The J call may be faulty, since TRBJ2-7 better matches the DNA end. Germline V gene lookup returns CDR1 DFQATT and CDR2 SNEGSKA (reference sequence). This CDR3 is 14 amino acids long. The CDR3 reads CSAKAGSSYNEQYF. The CDR3 bases are TGCAGTGCTAAGGCTGGGAGCTCCTACAATGAGCAGTACTTC.